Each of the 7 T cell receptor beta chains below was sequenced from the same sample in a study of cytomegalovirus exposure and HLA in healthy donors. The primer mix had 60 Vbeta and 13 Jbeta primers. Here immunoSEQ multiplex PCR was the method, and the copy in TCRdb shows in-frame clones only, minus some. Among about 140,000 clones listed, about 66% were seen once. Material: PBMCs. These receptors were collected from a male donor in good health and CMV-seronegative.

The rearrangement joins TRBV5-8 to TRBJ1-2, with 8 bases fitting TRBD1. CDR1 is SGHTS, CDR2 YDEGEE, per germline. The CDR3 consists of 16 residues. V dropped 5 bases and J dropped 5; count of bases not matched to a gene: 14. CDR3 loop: CASSDRGDRGGYGYTF. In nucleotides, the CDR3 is TGTGCCAGCAGTGATCGTGGAGACAGGGGCGGGTATGGCTACACCTTC.

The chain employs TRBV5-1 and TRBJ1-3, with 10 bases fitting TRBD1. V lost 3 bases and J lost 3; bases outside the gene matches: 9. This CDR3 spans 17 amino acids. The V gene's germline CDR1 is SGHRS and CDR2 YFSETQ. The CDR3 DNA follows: TGCGCCAGCAGCTCCGGGACAGGGGAAAAGAGTGGAAACACCATATATTTT. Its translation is CASSSGTGEKSGNTIYF.

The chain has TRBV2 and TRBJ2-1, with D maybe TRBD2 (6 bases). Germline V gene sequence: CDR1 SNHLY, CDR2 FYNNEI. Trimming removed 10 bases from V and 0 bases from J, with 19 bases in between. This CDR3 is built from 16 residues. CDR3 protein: CATKIAEFSSYNEQFF. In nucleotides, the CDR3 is TGTGCCACCAAAATAGCGGAGTTCAGCTCCTACAATGAGCAGTTCTTC.

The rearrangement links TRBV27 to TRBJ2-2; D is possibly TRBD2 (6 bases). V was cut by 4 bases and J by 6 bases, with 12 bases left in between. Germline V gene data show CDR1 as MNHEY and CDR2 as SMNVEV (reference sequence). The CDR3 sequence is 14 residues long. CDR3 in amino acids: CASSSPSDPGELFF. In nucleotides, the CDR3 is TGTGCCAGCAGTTCCCCTAGCGACCCCGGGGAGCTGTTTTTT.

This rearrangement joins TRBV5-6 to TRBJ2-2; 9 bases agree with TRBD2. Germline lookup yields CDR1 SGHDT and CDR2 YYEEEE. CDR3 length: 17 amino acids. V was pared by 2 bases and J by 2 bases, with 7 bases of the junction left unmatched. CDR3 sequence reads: CASSFPSGDLNTGELFF. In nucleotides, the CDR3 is TGTGCCAGCAGCTTCCCTAGCGGGGACCTCAACACCGGGGAGCTGTTTTTT.

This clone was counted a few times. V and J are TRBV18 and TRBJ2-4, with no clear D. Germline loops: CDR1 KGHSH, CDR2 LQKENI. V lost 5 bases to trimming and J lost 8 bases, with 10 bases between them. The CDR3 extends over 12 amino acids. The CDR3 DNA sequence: TGTGCCAGCTCATCCGACGAGGACATTCAGTACTTC. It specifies CASSSDEDIQYF.

The CDR3 bases are TGTGCCAGCAAGGTGGGAGGGTTTGGAGAAAAACTGTTTTTT. This gives the protein CASKVGGFGEKLFF. The genes are TRBV6-1 and TRBJ1-4; D is unresolved. V was cut by 7 bases and J by 8 bases, with 17 bases left in between. The CDR3 loop spans 14 amino acids. CDR1 MNHNS and CDR2 SASEGT come from the germline V gene.